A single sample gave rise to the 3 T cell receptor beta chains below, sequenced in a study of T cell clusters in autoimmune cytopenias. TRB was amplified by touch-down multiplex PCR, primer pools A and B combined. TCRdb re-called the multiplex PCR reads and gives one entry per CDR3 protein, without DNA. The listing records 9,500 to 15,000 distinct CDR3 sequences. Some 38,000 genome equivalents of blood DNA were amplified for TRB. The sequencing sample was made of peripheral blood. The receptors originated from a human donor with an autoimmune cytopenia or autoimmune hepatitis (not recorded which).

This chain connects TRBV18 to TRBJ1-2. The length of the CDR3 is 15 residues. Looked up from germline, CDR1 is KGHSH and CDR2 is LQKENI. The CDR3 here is CASSRTGVMDYGYTF.

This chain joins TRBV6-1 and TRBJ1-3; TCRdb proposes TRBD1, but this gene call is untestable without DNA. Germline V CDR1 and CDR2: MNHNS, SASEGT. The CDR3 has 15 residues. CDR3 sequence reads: CASSTNRISGNTIYF.

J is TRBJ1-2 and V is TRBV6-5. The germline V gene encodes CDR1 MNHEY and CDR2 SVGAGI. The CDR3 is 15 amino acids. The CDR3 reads CASRSGGNPNYGYTF.